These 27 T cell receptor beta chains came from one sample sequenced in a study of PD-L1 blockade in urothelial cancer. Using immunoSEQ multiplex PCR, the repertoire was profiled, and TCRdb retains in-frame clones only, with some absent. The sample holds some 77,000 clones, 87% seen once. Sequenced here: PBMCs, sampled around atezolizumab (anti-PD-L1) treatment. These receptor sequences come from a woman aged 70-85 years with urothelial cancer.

CDR3 nucleotide sequence: TGCGCCAGCAGCTGGGGACAGGTTAACAACTATGGCTACACCTTC. Encoded protein: CASSWGQVNNYGYTF. The J gene is TRBJ1-2, the V gene TRBV5-1; 8 bases match TRBD1. J was trimmed by 2 bases and V by 3 bases; bases with no gene match: 6. The CDR3 is 15 residues long. The V gene's germline CDR1 is SGHRS and CDR2 YFSETQ.

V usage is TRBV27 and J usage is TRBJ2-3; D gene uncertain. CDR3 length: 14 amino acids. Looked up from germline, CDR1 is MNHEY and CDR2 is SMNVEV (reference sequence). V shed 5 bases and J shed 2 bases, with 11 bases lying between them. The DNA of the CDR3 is TGTGCCAGCAGTATCTCCTCCCCCACAGATACGCAGTATTTT. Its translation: CASSISSPTDTQYF.

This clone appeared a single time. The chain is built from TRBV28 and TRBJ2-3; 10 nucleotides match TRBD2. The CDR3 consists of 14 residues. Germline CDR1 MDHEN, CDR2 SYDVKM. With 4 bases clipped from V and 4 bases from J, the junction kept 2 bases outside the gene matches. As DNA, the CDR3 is TGTGCCAGCAGTTCTAGCGGGAGAGCAGATACGCAGTATTTT. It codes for CASSSSGRADTQYF. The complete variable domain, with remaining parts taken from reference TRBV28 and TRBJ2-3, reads DVKVTQSSRYLVKRTGEKVFLECVQDMDHENMFWYRQDPGLGLRLIYFSYDVKMKEKGDIPEGYSVSREKKERFSLILESASTNQTSMYLCASSSSGRADTQYFGPGTRLTVL.

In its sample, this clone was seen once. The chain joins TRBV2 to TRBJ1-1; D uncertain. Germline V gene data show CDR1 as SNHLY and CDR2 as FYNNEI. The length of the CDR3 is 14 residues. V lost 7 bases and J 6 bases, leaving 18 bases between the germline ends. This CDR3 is CASKVSAGGAEAFF. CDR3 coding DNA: TGTGCCAGCAAGGTCTCTGCCGGAGGCGCTGAAGCTTTCTTT.

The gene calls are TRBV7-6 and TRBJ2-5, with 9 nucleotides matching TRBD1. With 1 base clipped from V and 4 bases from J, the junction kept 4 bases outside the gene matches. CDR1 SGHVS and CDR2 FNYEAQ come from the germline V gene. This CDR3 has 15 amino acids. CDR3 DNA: TGTGCCAGCAGCTTAGGGGACAGGGTGGGAGAGACCCAGTACTTC. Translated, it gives CASSLGDRVGETQYF.

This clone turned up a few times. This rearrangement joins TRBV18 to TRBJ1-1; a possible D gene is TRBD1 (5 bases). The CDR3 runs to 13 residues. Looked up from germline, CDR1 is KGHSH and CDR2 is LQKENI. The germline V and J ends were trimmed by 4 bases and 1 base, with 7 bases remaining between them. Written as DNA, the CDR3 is TGTGCCAGCTCACTTACAGGGAACACTGAAGCTTTCTTT. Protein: CASSLTGNTEAFF.

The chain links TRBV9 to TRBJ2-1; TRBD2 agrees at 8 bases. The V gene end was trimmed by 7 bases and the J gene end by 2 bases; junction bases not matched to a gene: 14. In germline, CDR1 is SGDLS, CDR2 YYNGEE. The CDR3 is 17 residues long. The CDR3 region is CASSGVAGTITYNEQFF. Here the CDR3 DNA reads TGTGCCAGCTCTGGGGTAGCGGGGACGATTACCTACAATGAGCAGTTCTTC.

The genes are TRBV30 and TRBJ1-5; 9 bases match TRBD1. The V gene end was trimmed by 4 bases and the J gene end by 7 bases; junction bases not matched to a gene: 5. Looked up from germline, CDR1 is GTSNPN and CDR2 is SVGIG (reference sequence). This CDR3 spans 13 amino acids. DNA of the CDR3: TGTGCCTGGACGGACAGGGGAGACCAGCCCCAGCATTTT. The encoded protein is CAWTDRGDQPQHF.

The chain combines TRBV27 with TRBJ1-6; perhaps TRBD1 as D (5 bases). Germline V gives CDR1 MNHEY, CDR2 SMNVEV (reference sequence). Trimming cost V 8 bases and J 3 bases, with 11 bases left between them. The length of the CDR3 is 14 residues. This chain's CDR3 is CASWQGGYNSPLHF. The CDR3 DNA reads TGTGCCAGCTGGCAGGGTGGCTATAATTCACCCCTCCACTTT.

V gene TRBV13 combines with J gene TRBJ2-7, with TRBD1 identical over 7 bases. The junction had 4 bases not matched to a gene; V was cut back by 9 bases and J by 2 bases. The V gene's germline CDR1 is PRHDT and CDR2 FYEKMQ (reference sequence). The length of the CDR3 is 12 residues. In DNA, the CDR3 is TGTGCCAGTCGACAGGGAACCTACGAGCAGTACTTC. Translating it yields CASRQGTYEQYF.

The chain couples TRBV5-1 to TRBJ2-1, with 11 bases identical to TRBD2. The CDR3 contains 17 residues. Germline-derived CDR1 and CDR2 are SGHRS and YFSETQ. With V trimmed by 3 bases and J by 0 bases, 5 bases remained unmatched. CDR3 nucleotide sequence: TGCGCCAGCAGCTGGTATAGCGGGAGGGCCTCCTACAATGAGCAGTTCTTC. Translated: CASSWYSGRASYNEQFF.

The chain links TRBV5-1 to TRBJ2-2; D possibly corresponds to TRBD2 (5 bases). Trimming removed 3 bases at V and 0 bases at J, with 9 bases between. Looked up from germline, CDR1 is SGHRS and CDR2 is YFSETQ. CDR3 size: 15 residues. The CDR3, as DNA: TGCGCCAGCAGCTGGGGAGTTACGAACACCGGGGAGCTGTTTTTT. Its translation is CASSWGVTNTGELFF.

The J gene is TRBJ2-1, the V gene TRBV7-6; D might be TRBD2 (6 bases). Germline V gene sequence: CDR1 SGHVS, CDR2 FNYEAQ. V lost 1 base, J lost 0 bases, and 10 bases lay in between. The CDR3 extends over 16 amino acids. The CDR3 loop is CASSLVGGSSYNEQFF. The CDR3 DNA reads TGTGCCAGCAGCTTAGTTGGGGGGAGCTCCTACAATGAGCAGTTCTTC.

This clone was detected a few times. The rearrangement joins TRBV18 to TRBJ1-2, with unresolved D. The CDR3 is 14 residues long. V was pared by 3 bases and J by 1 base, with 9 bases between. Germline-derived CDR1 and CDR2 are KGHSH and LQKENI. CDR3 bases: TGTGCCAGCTCACCCGCCGGTGGTAACTATGGCTACACCTTC. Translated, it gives CASSPAGGNYGYTF.

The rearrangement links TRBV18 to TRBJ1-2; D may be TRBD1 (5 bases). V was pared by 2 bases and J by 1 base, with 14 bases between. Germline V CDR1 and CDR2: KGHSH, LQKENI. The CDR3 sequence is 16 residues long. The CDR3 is CASSPYAGDINYGYTF. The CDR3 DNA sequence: TGTGCCAGCTCACCATACGCGGGGGATATTAACTATGGCTACACCTTC.

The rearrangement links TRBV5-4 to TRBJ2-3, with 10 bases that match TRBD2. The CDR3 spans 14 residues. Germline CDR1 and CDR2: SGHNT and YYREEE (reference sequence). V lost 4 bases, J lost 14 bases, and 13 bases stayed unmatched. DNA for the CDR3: TGTGCCAGCAGCGGCCCTCTAGCGGGAGATCCCCCGTATTTT. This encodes CASSGPLAGDPPYF.

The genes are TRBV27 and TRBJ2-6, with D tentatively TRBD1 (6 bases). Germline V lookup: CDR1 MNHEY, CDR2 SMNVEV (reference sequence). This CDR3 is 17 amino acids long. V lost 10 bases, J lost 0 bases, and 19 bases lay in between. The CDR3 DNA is TGTGCCACCCAAACAGGGACGCGGAGCTCTGGGGCCAACGTCCTGACTTTC. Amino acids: CATQTGTRSSGANVLTF.

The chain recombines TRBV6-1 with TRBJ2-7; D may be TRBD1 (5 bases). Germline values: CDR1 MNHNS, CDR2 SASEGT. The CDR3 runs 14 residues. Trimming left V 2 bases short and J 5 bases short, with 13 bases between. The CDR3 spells CASSEKTGKNEQYF. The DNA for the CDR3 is TGTGCCAGCAGTGAAAAAACAGGAAAGAACGAGCAGTACTTC.

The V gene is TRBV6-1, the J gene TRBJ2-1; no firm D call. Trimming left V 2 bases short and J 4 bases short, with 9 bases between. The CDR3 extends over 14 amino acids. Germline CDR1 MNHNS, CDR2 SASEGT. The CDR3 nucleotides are TGTGCCAGCAGTGAAAGTCAGGATTACAATGAGCAGTTCTTC. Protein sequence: CASSESQDYNEQFF.

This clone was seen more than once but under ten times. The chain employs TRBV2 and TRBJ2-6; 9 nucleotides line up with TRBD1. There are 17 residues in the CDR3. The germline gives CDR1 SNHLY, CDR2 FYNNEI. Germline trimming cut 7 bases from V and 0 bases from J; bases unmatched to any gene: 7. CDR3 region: CASIRDRAISGANVLTF. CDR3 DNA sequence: TGTGCCAGCATTCGGGACAGGGCCATCTCTGGGGCCAACGTCCTGACTTTC.

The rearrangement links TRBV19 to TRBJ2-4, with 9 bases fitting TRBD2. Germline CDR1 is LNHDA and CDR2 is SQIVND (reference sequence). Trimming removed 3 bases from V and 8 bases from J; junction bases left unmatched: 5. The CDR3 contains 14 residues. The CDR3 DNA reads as TGTGCCAGTAGTATTTTGCGGGGGGGGTACATTCAGTACTTC. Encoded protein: CASSILRGGYIQYF.

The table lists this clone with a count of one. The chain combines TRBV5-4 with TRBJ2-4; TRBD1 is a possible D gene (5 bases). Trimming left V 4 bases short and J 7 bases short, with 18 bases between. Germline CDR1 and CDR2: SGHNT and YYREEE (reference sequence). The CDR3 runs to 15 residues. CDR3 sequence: CASSPKVGLRNIQYF. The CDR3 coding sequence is TGTGCCAGCAGCCCCAAGGTGGGGCTACGGAACATTCAGTACTTC.

CDR3 DNA sequence: TGTGCCAGCAGCCCCCCTTTCAGGGGATCCTATAATTCACCCCTCCACTTT. Its protein product is CASSPPFRGSYNSPLHF. This chain uses TRBV13 with TRBJ1-6; tentative D call: TRBD1 (6 bases). Germline V gives CDR1 PRHDT, CDR2 FYEKMQ (reference sequence). Trimming cost V 5 bases and J 1 base, with 15 bases left between them. This CDR3 is 17 amino acids long.

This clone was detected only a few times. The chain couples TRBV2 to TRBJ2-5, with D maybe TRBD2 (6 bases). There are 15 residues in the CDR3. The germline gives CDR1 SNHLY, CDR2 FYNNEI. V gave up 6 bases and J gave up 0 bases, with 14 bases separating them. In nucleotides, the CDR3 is TGTGCCAGCAGCAACATGGCGGGGCACCAAGAGACCCAGTACTTC. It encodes CASSNMAGHQETQYF.

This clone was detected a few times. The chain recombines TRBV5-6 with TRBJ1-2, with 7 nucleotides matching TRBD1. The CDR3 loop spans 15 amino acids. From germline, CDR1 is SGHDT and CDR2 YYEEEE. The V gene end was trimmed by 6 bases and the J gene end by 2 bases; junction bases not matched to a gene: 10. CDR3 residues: CASKPRDSKNYGYTF. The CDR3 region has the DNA TGTGCCAGCAAACCACGGGACAGTAAGAACTATGGCTACACCTTC.

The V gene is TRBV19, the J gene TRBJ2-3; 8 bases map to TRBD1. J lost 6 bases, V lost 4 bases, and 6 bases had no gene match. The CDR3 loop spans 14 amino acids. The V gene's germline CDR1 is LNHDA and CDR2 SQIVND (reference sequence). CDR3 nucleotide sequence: TGTGCCAGTAGTAGCAGGGGGCCCAGCGATACGCAGTATTTT. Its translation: CASSSRGPSDTQYF.

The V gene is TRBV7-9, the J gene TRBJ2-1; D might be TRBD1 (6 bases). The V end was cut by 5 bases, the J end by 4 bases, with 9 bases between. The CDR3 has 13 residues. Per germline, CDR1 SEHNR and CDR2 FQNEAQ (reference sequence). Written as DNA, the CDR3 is TGTGCCAGCAGCCTACAGGGTTACAATGAGCAGTTCTTC. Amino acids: CASSLQGYNEQFF.